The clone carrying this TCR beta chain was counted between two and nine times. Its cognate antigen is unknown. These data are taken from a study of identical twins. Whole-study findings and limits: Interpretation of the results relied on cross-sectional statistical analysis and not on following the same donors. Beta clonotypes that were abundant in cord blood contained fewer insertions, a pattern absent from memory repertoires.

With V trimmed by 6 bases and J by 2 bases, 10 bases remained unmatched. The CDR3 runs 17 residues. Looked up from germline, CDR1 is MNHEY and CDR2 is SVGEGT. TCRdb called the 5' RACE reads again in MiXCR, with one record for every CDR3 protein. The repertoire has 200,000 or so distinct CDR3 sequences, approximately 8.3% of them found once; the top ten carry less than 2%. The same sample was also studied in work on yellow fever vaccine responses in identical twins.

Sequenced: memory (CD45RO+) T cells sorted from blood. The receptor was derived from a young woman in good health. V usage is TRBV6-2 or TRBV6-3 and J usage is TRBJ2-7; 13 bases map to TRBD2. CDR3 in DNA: TGTGCCAGCAGCGACGGGACTAGCGGGACCCCGCCCTACGAGCAGTACTTC. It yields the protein CASSDGTSGTPPYEQYF.